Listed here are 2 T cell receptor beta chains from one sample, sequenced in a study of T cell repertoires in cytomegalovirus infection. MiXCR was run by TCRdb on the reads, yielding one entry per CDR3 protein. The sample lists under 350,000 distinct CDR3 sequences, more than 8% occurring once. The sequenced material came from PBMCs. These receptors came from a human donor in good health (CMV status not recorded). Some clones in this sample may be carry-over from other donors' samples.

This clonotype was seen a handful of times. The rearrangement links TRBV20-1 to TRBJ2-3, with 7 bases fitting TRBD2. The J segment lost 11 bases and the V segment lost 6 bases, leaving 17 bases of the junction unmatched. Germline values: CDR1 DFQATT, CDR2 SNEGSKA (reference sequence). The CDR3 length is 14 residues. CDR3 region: CSALSQGAGSLQYF. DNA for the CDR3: TGCAGTGCGCTCTCCCAGGGAGCGGGGTCCTTGCAGTATTTT.

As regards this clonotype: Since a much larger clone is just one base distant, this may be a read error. Here the CDR3 DNA reads TGTGCCAGCAGCCCTCGGGCTAGCGGGGGCGAGCAGTACTTC. As protein: CASSPRASGGEQYF. The V and J genes are TRBV7-6 and TRBJ2-7, with 10 bases that match TRBD2. CDR3 length: 14 residues. The germline gives CDR1 SGHVS, CDR2 FNYEAQ. The V gene end was trimmed by 5 bases and the J gene end by 6 bases; junction bases not matched to a gene: 7.